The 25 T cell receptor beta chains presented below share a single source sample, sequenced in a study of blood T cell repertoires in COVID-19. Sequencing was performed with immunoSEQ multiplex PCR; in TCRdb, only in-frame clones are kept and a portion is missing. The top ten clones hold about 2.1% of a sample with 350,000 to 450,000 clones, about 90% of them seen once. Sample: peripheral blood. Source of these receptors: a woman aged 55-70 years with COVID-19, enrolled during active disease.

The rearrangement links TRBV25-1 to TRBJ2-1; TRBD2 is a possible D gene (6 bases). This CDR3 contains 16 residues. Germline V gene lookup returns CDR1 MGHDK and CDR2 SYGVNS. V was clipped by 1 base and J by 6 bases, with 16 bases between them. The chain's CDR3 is CASSEFLGGAGNEQFF. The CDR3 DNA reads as TGTGCCAGCAGTGAATTTTTGGGCGGGGCGGGCAATGAGCAGTTCTTC.

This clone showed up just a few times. For the CDR3, the DNA is TGTGCCAGCAGCCTAAAAAGGGACAGGGTCCATTCACCCCTCCACTTT. Its translation: CASSLKRDRVHSPLHF. V gene TRBV7-9 combines with J gene TRBJ1-6, with 9 bases identical to TRBD1. With V trimmed by 5 bases and J by 8 bases, 10 bases remained unmatched. The CDR3 is 16 amino acids. The germline CDR1 and CDR2 sequences are SEHNR and FQNEAQ (reference sequence).

CDR3 sequence reads: CASSQLRGGKETQYF. The CDR3 nucleotides are TGCGCCAGCAGCCAACTAAGGGGGGGTAAGGAGACCCAGTACTTC. The rearrangement joins TRBV4-1 to TRBJ2-5; weak D call: TRBD2 (7 bases). The V end lost 2 bases, the J end lost 5 bases, and 15 bases lay between the germline ends. The CDR3 is 15 residues long. Germline V gene lookup returns CDR1 MGHRA and CDR2 YSYEKL.

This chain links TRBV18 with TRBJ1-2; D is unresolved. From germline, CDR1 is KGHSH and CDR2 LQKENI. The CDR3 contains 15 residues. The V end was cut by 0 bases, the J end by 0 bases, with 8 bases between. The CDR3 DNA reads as TGTGCCAGCTCACCACCCGGTACCCCTAACTATGGCTACACCTTC. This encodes CASSPPGTPNYGYTF.

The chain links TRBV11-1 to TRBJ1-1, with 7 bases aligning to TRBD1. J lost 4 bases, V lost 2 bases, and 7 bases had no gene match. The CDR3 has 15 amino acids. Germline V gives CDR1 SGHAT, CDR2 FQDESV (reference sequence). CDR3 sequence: CASSLWRGRSTEAFF. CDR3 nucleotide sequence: TGTGCCAGCAGCTTATGGAGGGGGCGCAGCACTGAAGCTTTCTTT.

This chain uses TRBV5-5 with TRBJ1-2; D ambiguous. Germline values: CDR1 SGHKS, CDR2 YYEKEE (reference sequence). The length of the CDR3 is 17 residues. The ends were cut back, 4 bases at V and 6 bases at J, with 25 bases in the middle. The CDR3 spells CASSLRSGVEGSDGYTF. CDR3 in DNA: TGTGCCAGCAGCCTGCGCTCGGGAGTTGAGGGATCGGATGGCTACACCTTC.

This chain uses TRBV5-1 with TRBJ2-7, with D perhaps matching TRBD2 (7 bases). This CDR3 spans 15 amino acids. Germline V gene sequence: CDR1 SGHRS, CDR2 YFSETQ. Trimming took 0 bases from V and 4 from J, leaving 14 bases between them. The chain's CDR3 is CASSLAGGSLYEQYF. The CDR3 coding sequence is TGCGCCAGCAGCTTGGCGGGGGGCAGTTTGTACGAGCAGTACTTC.

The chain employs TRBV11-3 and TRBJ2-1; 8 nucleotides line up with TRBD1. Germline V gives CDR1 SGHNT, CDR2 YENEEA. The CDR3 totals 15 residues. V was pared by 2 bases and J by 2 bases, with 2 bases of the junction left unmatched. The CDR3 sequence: CASSLKDRAYNEQFF. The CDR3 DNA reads TGTGCCAGCAGCTTAAAGGACAGGGCCTACAATGAGCAGTTCTTC.

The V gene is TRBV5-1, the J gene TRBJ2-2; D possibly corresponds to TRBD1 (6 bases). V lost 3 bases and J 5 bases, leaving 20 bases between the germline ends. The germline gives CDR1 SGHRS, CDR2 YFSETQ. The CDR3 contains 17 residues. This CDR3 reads CASSSAQTGMVTGELFF. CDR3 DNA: TGCGCCAGCAGCTCAGCCCAAACAGGGATGGTTACCGGGGAGCTGTTTTTT.

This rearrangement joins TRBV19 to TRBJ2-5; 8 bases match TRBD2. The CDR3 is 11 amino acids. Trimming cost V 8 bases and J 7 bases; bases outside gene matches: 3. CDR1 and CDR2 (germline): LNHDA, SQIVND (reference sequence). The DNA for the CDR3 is TGTGCCAGTGGACTAGCTGGGACCCAGTACTTC. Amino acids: CASGLAGTQYF.

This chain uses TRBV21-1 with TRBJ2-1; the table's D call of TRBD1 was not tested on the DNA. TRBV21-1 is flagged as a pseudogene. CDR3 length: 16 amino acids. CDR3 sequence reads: CASSSRTGDVSKEQFF. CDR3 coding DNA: TGTGCCAGCAGCAGCCGGACAGGGGACGTTTCCAAGGAGCAGTTCTTC.

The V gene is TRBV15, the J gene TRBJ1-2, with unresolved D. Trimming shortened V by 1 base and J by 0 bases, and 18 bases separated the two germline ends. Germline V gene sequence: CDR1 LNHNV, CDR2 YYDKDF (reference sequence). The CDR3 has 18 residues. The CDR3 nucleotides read TGTGCCACCAGCAGAGGAGCAGGAGGAGCCCAATCTAACTATGGCTACACCTTC. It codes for CATSRGAGGAQSNYGYTF.

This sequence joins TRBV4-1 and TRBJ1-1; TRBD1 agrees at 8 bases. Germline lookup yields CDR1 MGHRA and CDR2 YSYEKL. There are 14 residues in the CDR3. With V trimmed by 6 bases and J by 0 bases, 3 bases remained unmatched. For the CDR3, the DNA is TGCGCCAGCAGAGAGGACAGGGTGAACACTGAAGCTTTCTTT. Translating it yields CASREDRVNTEAFF.

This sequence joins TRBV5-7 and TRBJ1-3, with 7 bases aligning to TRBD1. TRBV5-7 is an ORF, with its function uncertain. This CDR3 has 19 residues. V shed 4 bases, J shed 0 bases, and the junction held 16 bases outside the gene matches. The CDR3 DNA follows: TGTGCCAGCAGCCGCGGTCCCCTGGACAGGCTACGCTCTGGAAACACCATATATTTT. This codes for CASSRGPLDRLRSGNTIYF.

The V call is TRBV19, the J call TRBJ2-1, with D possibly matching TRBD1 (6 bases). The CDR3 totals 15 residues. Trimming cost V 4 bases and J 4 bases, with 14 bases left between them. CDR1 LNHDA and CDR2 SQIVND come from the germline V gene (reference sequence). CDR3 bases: TGTGCCAGTAGTACCCGGGACAACTCATACAATGAGCAGTTCTTC. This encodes CASSTRDNSYNEQFF.

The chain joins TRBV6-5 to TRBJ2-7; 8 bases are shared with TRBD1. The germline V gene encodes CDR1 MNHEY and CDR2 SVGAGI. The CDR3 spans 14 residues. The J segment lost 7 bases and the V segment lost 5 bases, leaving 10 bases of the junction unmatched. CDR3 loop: CASSPDRVPGEQYF. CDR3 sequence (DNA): TGTGCCAGCAGTCCGGACAGGGTGCCGGGAGAGCAGTACTTC.

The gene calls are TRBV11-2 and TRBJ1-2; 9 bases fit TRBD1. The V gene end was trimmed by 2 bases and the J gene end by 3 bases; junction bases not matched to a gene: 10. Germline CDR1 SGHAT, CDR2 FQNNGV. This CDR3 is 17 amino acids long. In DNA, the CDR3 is TGTGCCAGCAGCTTACCGGGACAGGGCGCGAGACACTATGGCTACACCTTC. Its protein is CASSLPGQGARHYGYTF.

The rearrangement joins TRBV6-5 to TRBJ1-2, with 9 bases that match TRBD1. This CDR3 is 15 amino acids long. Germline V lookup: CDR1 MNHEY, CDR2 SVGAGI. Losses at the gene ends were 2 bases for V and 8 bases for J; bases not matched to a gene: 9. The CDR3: CASSYPRRTGVGYTF. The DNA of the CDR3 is TGTGCCAGCAGTTACCCAAGACGGACAGGGGTAGGCTACACCTTC.

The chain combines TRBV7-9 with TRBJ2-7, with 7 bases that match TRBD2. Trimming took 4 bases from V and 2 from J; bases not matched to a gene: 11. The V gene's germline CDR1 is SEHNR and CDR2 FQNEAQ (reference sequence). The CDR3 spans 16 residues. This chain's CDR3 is CASSSPGTTPAYEQYF. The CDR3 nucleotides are TGTGCCAGCAGCTCTCCCGGGACTACCCCAGCCTACGAGCAGTACTTC.

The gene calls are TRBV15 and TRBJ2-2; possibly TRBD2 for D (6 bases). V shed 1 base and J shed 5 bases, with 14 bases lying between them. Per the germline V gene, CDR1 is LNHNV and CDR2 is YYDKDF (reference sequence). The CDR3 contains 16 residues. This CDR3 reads CATSRVEGKGTGELFF. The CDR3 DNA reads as TGTGCCACCAGCAGAGTGGAGGGGAAAGGGACCGGGGAGCTGTTTTTT.

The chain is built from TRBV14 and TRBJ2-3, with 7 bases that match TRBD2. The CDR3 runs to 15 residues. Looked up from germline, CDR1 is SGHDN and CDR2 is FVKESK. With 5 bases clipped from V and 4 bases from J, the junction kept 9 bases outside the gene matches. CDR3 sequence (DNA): TGTGCCAGCAGCTACTCGACTAGCCCACCAGATACGCAGTATTTT. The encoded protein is CASSYSTSPPDTQYF.

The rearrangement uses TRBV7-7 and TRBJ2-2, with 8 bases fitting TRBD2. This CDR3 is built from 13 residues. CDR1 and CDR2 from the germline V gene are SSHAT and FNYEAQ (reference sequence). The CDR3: CASGAGNTGELFF. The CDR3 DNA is TGTGCTAGCGGGGCAGGGAACACCGGGGAGCTGTTTTTT.

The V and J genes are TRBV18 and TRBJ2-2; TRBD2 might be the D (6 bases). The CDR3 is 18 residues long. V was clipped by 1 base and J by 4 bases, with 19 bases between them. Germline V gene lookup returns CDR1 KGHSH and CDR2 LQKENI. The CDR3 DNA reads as TGTGCCAGCTCACCACTGCCTCGCGCGGAGGGACCCACCGGGGAGCTGTTTTTT. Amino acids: CASSPLPRAEGPTGELFF.

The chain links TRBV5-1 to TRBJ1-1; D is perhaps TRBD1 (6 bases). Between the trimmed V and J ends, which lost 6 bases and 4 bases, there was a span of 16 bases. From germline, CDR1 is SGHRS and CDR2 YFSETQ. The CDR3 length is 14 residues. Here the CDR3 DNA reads TGCGCCAGCACCCAACAGGGTTTGGGCACTGAAGCTTTCTTT. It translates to CASTQQGLGTEAFF. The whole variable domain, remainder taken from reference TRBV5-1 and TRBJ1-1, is KAGVTQTPRYLIKTRGQQVTLSCSPISGHRSVSWYQQTPGQGLQFLFEYFSETQRNKGNFPGRFSGRQFSNSRSEMNVSTLELGDSALYLCASTQQGLGTEAFFGQGTRLTVV.

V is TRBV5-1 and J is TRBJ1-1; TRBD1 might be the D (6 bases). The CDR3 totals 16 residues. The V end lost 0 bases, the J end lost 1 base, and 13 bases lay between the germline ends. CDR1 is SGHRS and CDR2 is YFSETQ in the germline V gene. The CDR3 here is CASSLGLGTRNTEAFF. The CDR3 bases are TGCGCCAGCAGCTTGGGGCTAGGGACACGGAACACTGAAGCTTTCTTT.